Each of the 18 T cell receptor beta chains below was sequenced from the same sample in a study of regulatory T cells in long-lasting Graves disease. Documented time point: newly diagnosed GD, antithyroid drugs for less than 3 months. PBMC RNA served as the TCR library source. The TCR beta library used iRepertoire HTBI primers with Arm-PCR amplification of CDR3. TCRdb reprocessed the multiplex PCR reads with MiXCR, giving one entry per CDR3 protein. The sample holds around 480,000 distinct CDR3 sequences, about 16% seen once. A further study also used this sample, focusing on T cells in Graves' hyperthyroidism and ophthalmopathy.

This sample comprised peripheral blood mononuclear cells (PBMCs), obtained at new diagnosis, from a patient treated with antithyroid drugs. The receptors here all came from a woman aged 35-60 years with Graves disease.

The V call is TRBV5-4, the J call TRBJ2-3, with 7 bases fitting TRBD2. V dropped 4 bases and J dropped 0; count of bases not matched to a gene: 11. There are 17 residues in the CDR3. Germline CDR1 and CDR2: SGHNT and YYREEE (reference sequence). CDR3 in DNA: TGTGCCAGCAGCAGCGGGGAACTGCCAACTAGCACAGATACGCAGTATTTT. This encodes CASSSGELPTSTDTQYF.

This chain links TRBV12-3 or TRBV12-4 with TRBJ1-5, with 12 bases that match TRBD1. The length of the CDR3 is 18 residues. V lost 3 bases, J lost 7 bases, and 13 bases stayed unmatched. The CDR3 reads CASSFRVWGQGATQPQHF. CDR3 in DNA: TGTGCCAGCAGTTTTAGGGTGTGGGGACAGGGGGCCACCCAGCCCCAGCATTTT.

This clonotype was picked up many times. The rearrangement joins TRBV3-1 to TRBJ1-2, with D possibly being TRBD1 (5 bases). Per the germline V gene, CDR1 is LGHDT and CDR2 is YNNKEL (reference sequence). The CDR3 contains 15 residues. Trimming took off 4 bases at V and 6 bases at J, with 18 bases between the two ends. The CDR3 coding sequence is TGTGCCAGCAGCCCCCCGCTCCTAGGGGCCAATGGCTACACCTTC. This translates into CASSPPLLGANGYTF.

This clonotype was counted only a few times. This clone may be a read error of a much larger clone one base away. V usage is TRBV11-2 and J usage is TRBJ2-3; TRBD1 is a possible D gene (6 bases). With 5 bases removed from V and 8 bases from J, the gap between germline ends came to 17 bases. The CDR3 consists of 14 residues. Germline CDR1 reads SGHAT; CDR2 reads FQNNGV. The CDR3 nucleotides are TGTGCCAGCAGCCGGGACCGGGACACTGGTACGCAGTATTTT. Its translation is CASSRDRDTGTQYF.

Ten or more counts support this clonotype. This chain joins TRBV10-3 and TRBJ2-1, with 9 nucleotides matching TRBD2. Germline V gene sequence: CDR1 ENHRY, CDR2 SYGVKD. Germline trimming cut 2 bases from V and 8 bases from J; bases unmatched to any gene: 7. The CDR3 is 15 amino acids. The CDR3 spells CAISETSGFHDEQFF. The CDR3, as DNA: TGTGCCATCAGTGAGACTAGCGGGTTTCATGATGAGCAGTTCTTC.

J is TRBJ2-1 and V is TRBV12-3 or TRBV12-4, with TRBD1 as a possible D gene (6 bases). With 6 bases removed from V and 0 bases from J, the gap between germline ends came to 15 bases. The CDR3 has 16 amino acids. CDR3 protein: CASSRGQHGSYNEQFF. CDR3 nucleotide sequence: TGTGCCAGCAGCCGCGGACAGCACGGCTCCTACAATGAGCAGTTCTTC.

This clonotype was seen many times. The junction departs from the called germline gene at one end, perhaps through a read error. The V call is TRBV7-8, the J call TRBJ1-1; 8 bases are a match to TRBD1. Germline assignment: CDR1 SGHVS and CDR2 FQNEAQ. CDR3 length: 15 amino acids. The CDR3, as DNA: TGTGCCAGCAGCCCTTGGACAGGGACGAACACTGAAGCTTTCTTC. Its translation: CASSPWTGTNTEAFF.

This clonotype was counted many times. Relative to the germline gene, one junction end is altered; a read error may explain this. The chain couples TRBV11-2 to TRBJ1-2, with TRBD1 identical over 9 bases. This CDR3 comprises 14 residues. The germline CDR1 and CDR2 sequences are SGHAT and FQNNGV. In DNA, the CDR3 is TGTGCCAGCAGTTTAGGGACAGGGAGTTACGGCTACACCTTC. Translation gives CASSLGTGSYGYTF. The full variable domain, completed using reference TRBV11-2 and TRBJ1-2, is EAGVAQSPRYKIIEKRQSVAFWCNPISGHATLYWYQQILGQGPKLLIQFQNNGVVDDSQLPKDRFSAERLKGVDSTLKIQPAKLEDSAVYLCASSLGTGSYGYTFGSGTRLTVV.

A few counts support this clonotype. The chain links TRBV5-4 to TRBJ2-3; the D call may be TRBD1 or TRBD2 (6 bases each). Germline-derived CDR1 and CDR2 are SGHNT and YYREEE (reference sequence). This CDR3 comprises 15 residues. V lost 4 bases and J 4 bases, leaving 16 bases between the germline ends. This CDR3 is CASSLWAGEADTQYF. In nucleotides, the CDR3 is TGTGCCAGCAGCCTCTGGGCAGGGGAGGCAGATACGCAGTATTTT.

This clonotype was counted many times. V usage is TRBV10-3 and J usage is TRBJ1-4; 7 bases agree with TRBD1. The CDR3 has 14 amino acids. Per the germline V gene, CDR1 is ENHRY and CDR2 is SYGVKD. The V segment lost 6 bases and the J segment 3 bases; nucleotides outside the gene matches: 4. For the CDR3, the DNA is TGTGCCATCAGCCAGACAGGGTCTAATGAAAAACTGTTTTTT. Encoded protein: CAISQTGSNEKLFF.

In its sample, this clonotype was seen many times. The chain recombines TRBV6-9 with TRBJ1-1, with D hard to call. From germline, CDR1 is MNHGY and CDR2 SVAAGI. The CDR3 runs to 12 residues. V lost 4 bases, J lost 11 bases, and 14 bases lay in between. The DNA of the CDR3 is TGTGCCAGCAGTTTCGGGAAGGTGGAGGCTTTCTTT. Translation gives CASSFGKVEAFF.

In this sample, this clonotype turned up a few times. V is TRBV20-1 and J is TRBJ1-2; maybe TRBD1 (6 bases). Trimming removed 0 bases at V and 4 bases at J, with 6 bases between. CDR1 DFQATT and CDR2 SNEGSKA come from the germline V gene (reference sequence). The CDR3 has 12 amino acids. This CDR3 reads CSAREDSYGYTF. The CDR3 DNA sequence: TGCAGTGCTAGAGAGGACAGCTATGGCTACACCTTC.

This clonotype was counted at least ten times. In nucleotides, the CDR3 is TGTGCCAGCAGTTACAGGGCAGGGGTAGGCTACGAGCAGTACTTC. Protein sequence: CASSYRAGVGYEQYF. The chain recombines TRBV6-5 with TRBJ2-7; D might be TRBD1 (6 bases). The V end lost 2 bases, the J end lost 3 bases, and 14 bases lay between the germline ends. The CDR3 totals 15 residues. CDR1 is MNHEY and CDR2 is SVGAGI in the germline V gene.

This clonotype was recorded at least ten times. The V and J genes are TRBV10-3 and TRBJ1-2; no firm D call. This CDR3 spans 14 amino acids. Germline lookup yields CDR1 ENHRY and CDR2 SYGVKD. In nucleotides, the CDR3 is TGTGCAAACAGACACTCCAATGCGGACTATGGCTACACCTTC. This translates into CANRHSNADYGYTF.

This clonotype turned up a few times. J is TRBJ2-5 and V is TRBV20-1, with D hard to call. CDR1 DFQATT and CDR2 SNEGSKA come from the germline V gene (reference sequence). Trimming took off 5 bases at V and 5 bases at J, with 18 bases between the two ends. The CDR3 spans 14 residues. The DNA for the CDR3 is TGCAGTGCTCCAAAATTCGAGGTCGGGGAGACCCAGTACTTC. The encoded protein is CSAPKFEVGETQYF.

This clonotype was counted a few times. CDR3 in amino acids: CSASSGDSSYNEQFF. CDR3 bases: TGCAGTGCTTCTAGCGGGGACAGCTCCTACAATGAGCAGTTCTTC. The gene calls are TRBV20-1 and TRBJ2-1; 9 positions agree with TRBD2. Germline CDR1 reads DFQATT; CDR2 reads SNEGSKA (reference sequence). V shed 5 bases and J 0 bases; nucleotides not matched to a gene: 5. The CDR3 extends over 15 amino acids.

The CDR3 DNA sequence: TGTGCCAGCAGCTTACGTGGCGGGGACGAGCAGTACTTC. This sequence encodes CASSLRGGDEQYF. V is TRBV7-3 and J is TRBJ2-7; maybe TRBD2 (6 bases). V dropped 2 bases and J dropped 5 bases, with 10 bases sitting between them. Germline CDR1 SGHTA, CDR2 FQGTGA. This CDR3 is built from 13 residues.

This clonotype was observed a few times. The chain is built from TRBV29-1 and TRBJ1-2; no reliable D call. Germline V gives CDR1 SQVTM, CDR2 ANQGSEA. V gave up 6 bases and J gave up 0 bases, with 11 bases separating them. The CDR3 is made up of 13 amino acids. The CDR3 DNA is TGCAGCGTGTCATTCGGGACTAACTATGGCTACACCTTC. Translating it yields CSVSFGTNYGYTF.